This T cell receptor (beta chain) derives from a study of cytomegalovirus exposure and HLA in healthy donors. Whole-study results and caveats: In vitro testing confirmed a few CMV-associated chains as specific for CMV antigens. In a later analysis, first-cohort TCR clusters were found to tend to co-occur in the approximately 120 validation repertoires.

A remark on this clone: What it binds is unknown.

Using immunoSEQ multiplex PCR, the repertoire was profiled, and TCRdb retains in-frame clones only, with some absent. The sample has hundreds of thousands of clones; roughly 80% are singletons. Trimming at V came to 5 bases and at J to 1 base, leaving 8 bases not matched to a gene. Germline V gene data show CDR1 as SNHLY and CDR2 as FYNNEI. This CDR3 spans 16 amino acids. The sequenced sample consisted of PBMCs. The TCR originated in a woman between 18 and 29 years old in good health and CMV-seronegative. The chain couples TRBV2 to TRBJ2-1; 7 nucleotides line up with TRBD1. The CDR3 nucleotides read TGTGCCAGCAGTCTAGATCTGACAGGGTCCTACAATGAGCAGTTCTTC. It codes for CASSLDLTGSYNEQFF.